This T cell receptor beta chain came from a study of regulatory T cells in long-lasting Graves disease. Noted time point: persistent/refractory GD, antithyroid drugs over 5 years with positive TRAb. The TCR library was made from RNA extracted from PBMCs. Collection of peripheral blood (roughly 9.8 milliliters) was done using EDTA tubes. Concerning this clonotype itself: Its antigen remains unknown.

Both iRepertoire HTBI primers and Arm-PCR of CDR3 regions were used to build the TCR beta libraries. TCRdb re-called the multiplex PCR reads with MiXCR, one entry per CDR3 protein. Of fewer than 450,000 distinct CDR3 sequences in the sample, more than 20% are singletons; the top ten hold roughly 20%. The CDR3 runs 13 residues. Germline assignment: CDR1 MNHEY and CDR2 SVGAGI. V was shortened by 2 bases and J by 1 base, with 5 bases between the two germline ends. Overall study results and limits: The study found lower TCR diversity in persistent Graves' patients than in newly diagnosed ones. Persistent patients shared more public clonotypes (around 3,000) than new patients (nearly 1,000).

The sample here was peripheral blood mononuclear cells (PBMCs), taken when the disease was refractory, from a patient treated with antithyroid drugs. The chain couples TRBV6-5 to TRBJ2-5; D gene unclear. The TCR comes from a female donor with Graves disease. This CDR3 is CASSYNRQETQYF. CDR3 DNA sequence: TGTGCCAGCAGTTACAACCGCCAAGAGACCCAGTACTTC.